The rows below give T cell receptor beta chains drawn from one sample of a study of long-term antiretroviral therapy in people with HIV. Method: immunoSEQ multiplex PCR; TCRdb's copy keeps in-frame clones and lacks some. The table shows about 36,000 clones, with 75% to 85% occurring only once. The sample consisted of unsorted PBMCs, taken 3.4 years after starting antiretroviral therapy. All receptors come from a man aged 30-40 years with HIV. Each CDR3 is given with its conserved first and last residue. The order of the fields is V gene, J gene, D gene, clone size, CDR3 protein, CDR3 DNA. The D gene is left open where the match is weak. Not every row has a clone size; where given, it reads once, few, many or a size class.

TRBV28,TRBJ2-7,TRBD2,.,CASSPVASGYEQYF,TGTGCCAGCAGCCCCGTGGCTAGCGGCTACGAGCAGTACTTC
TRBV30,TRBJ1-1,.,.,CAWSRGLNTEAFF,TGTGCCTGGAGTCGGGGGTTAAACACTGAAGCTTTCTTT
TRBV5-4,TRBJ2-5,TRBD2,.,CASSYAGGRAGGTQYF,TGTGCCAGCAGCTACGCGGGCGGGAGGGCCGGGGGGACCCAGTACTTC
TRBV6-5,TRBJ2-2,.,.,CASSPTPLAGELFF,TGTGCCAGCAGCCCCACCCCACTAGCCGGGGAGCTGTTTTTT
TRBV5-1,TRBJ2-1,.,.,CASSLGVAGISSGNNEQFF,TGCGCCAGCAGCTTGGGGGTCGCGGGGATAAGCAGCGGAAACAATGAGCAGTTCTTC
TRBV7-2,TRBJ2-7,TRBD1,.,CASSLVAGGYEQYF,TGTGCCAGCAGCTTAGTAGCAGGGGGCTACGAGCAGTACTTC
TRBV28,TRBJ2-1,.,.,CASSLRNPSETYYNEQFF,TGTGCCAGCAGTTTACGTAATCCAAGCGAAACTTACTACAATGAGCAGTTCTTC
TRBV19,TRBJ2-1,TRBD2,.,CASSIGGSLAWARDEQFF,TGTGCCAGTAGTATAGGCGGGTCACTAGCGTGGGCACGGGATGAGCAGTTCTTC
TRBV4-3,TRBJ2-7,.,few,CASSQDTLYEQYF,TGCGCCAGCAGCCAAGATACGCTCTACGAGCAGTACTTC
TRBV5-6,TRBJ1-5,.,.,CASSLGDQPQHF,TGTGCCAGCAGCTTAGGTGATCAGCCCCAGCATTTT
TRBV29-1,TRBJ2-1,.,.,CSVVGGPAVEQFF,TGCAGCGTTGTTGGGGGCCCGGCCGTTGAGCAGTTCTTC
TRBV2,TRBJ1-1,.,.,CASNWDPSTEAFF,TGTGCCAGCAACTGGGACCCGAGCACTGAAGCTTTCTTT
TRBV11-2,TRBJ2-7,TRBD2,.,CASSSGLAGYEQYF,TGTGCCAGCAGTTCGGGACTAGCAGGGTACGAGCAGTACTTC
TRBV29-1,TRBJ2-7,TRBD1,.,CSVGQGAKEQYF,TGCAGCGTCGGACAGGGGGCGAAAGAGCAGTACTTC
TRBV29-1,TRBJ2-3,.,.,CSVEDQRTDTQYF,TGCAGCGTTGAAGATCAGCGCACAGATACGCAGTATTTT
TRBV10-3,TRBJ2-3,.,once,CAISIAETSTDTQYF,TGTGCCATCAGCATAGCGGAGACTAGCACAGATACGCAGTATTTT
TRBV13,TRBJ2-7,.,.,CASSSLGLPSSYEQYF,TGTGCCAGCAGCTCCCTCGGGTTACCGAGCTCCTACGAGCAGTACTTC
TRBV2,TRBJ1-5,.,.,CASRPDMVNQPQHF,TGTGCCAGCAGACCTGACATGGTTAATCAGCCCCAGCATTTT
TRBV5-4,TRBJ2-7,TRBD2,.,CASSLIKLAGETGEQYF,TGTGCCAGCAGCTTGATAAAACTAGCGGGGGAAACGGGGGAGCAGTACTTC
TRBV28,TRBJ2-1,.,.,CASSPPTVYNEQFF,TGTGCCAGCAGTCCACCAACAGTCTACAATGAGCAGTTCTTC
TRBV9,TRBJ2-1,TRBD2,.,CASSGGLEKHEQFF,TGTGCCAGCAGCGGAGGACTAGAGAAGCATGAGCAGTTCTTC
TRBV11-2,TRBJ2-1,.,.,CASSKNREPYNEQFF,TGTGCCAGCAGCAAGAACAGGGAACCTTACAATGAGCAGTTCTTC
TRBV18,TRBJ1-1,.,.,CASSPLGQGIMNTEAFF,TGTGCCAGCTCACCGCTTGGGCAAGGTATTATGAACACTGAAGCTTTCTTT
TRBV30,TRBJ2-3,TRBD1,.,CAWSVQGTDTQYF,TGTGCCTGGAGTGTACAGGGGACCGATACGCAGTATTTT
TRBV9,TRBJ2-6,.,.,CASSPQPGVYSGANVLTF,TGTGCCAGCAGCCCTCAACCGGGAGTCTACTCTGGGGCCAACGTCCTGACTTTC
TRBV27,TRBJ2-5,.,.,CASRLLGVMETQYF,TGTGCCAGCAGACTGTTAGGGGTTATGGAGACCCAGTACTTC
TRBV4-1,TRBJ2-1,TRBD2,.,CASSQETSLPQFF,TGCGCCAGCAGCCAAGAGACTAGCCTCCCGCAGTTCTTC
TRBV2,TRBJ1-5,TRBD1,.,CASRLTGAVQPQHF,TGTGCCAGCAGGCTGACAGGGGCGGTTCAGCCCCAGCATTTT
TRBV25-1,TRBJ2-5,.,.,CASSNTGPLYF,TGTGCCAGCAGCAACACCGGACCCCTATACTTC
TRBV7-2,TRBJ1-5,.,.,CASSSESTYSNQPQHF,TGTGCCAGCAGCTCAGAAAGCACCTATAGCAATCAGCCCCAGCATTTT
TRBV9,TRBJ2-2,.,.,CASSGTVNTGELFF,TGTGCCAGCAGCGGGACCGTGAACACCGGGGAGCTGTTTTTT
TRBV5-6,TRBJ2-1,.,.,CASSLGGLGDEQFF,TGTGCCAGCAGCTTGGGGGGTTTAGGCGATGAGCAGTTCTTC
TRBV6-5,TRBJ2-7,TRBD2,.,CASSYLTSGSNEQYF,TGTGCCAGCAGTTACTTGACTAGCGGGAGTAACGAGCAGTACTTC
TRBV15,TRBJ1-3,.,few,CATSRTRDESSGNTIYF,TGTGCCACCAGCAGAACCCGGGATGAGAGCTCTGGAAACACCATATATTTT
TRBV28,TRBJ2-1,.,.,CASSLPLGYNEQFF,TGTGCCAGCAGTTTACCCCTAGGATACAATGAGCAGTTCTTC
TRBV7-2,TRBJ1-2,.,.,CASSLTRDEVRYTF,TGTGCCAGCAGCTTAACAAGGGACGAAGTTCGCTACACCTTC
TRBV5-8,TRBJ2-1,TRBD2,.,CASSLWTSWFEQFF,TGTGCCAGCAGCTTGTGGACTAGTTGGTTTGAGCAGTTCTTC
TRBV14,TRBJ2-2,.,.,CASSPLRAGELFF,TGTGCCAGCAGCCCCTTGCGAGCTGGGGAGCTGTTTTTT
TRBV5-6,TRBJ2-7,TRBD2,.,CASSFSGIGGGEQYF,TGTGCCAGCAGCTTTTCAGGGATCGGCGGGGGAGAGCAGTACTTC
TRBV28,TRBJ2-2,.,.,CASRGASQANTGELFF,TGTGCCAGCAGAGGGGCTAGCCAAGCGAACACCGGGGAGCTGTTTTTT
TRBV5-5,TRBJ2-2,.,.,CASSLNLAGLYTGELFF,TGTGCCAGCAGCTTGAATTTGGCCGGGTTGTACACCGGGGAGCTGTTTTTT